Below are 31 T cell receptor beta chains sequenced from a single sample in a study of CD4 T cells in relation to SARS-CoV-2 and coronaviruses. Libraries were prepared by immunoSEQ multiplex PCR; TCRdb keeps only in-frame clonotypes and omits some of them. The sample shows approximately 36,000 clones, roughly four fifths of them seen only once. Their recognized antigens are unknown. Sequenced material: naive CD4+ T cells from PBMCs, cultured in vitro. Noted subset: naive CD4+ T cells isolated by negative enrichment. The receptors come from an adult with COVID-19.

This clone was detected only a few times. The V gene is TRBV5-1, the J gene TRBJ2-2, with D maybe TRBD1 (6 bases). The CDR3 length is 16 residues. CDR1 and CDR2 from the germline V gene are SGHRS and YFSETQ. Between the trimmed V and J ends, which lost 6 bases and 2 bases, there was a span of 17 bases. CDR3 sequence: CASIGDGQLNTGELFF. Written as DNA, the CDR3 is TGCGCCAGCATAGGTGACGGACAGCTTAACACCGGGGAGCTGTTTTTT.

The chain couples TRBV6-6 to TRBJ1-6; D may be TRBD1 (5 bases). The germline V gene encodes CDR1 MNHNY and CDR2 SVGAGI (reference sequence). The CDR3 consists of 15 residues. V lost 2 bases and J 3 bases, leaving 8 bases between the germline ends. The CDR3 loop is CASSYGGNYNSPLHF. The CDR3 DNA sequence: TGTGCCAGCAGTTACGGGGGAAACTATAATTCACCCCTCCACTTT.

The chain combines TRBV6-5 with TRBJ1-5; 7 bases agree with TRBD1. Germline CDR1 reads MNHEY; CDR2 reads SVGAGI. V was pared by 0 bases and J by 5 bases, with 1 base of the junction left unmatched. The CDR3 contains 14 residues. CDR3 bases: TGTGCCAGCAGTTACTCGCAGGGGGATCAGCCCCAGCATTTT. This translates into CASSYSQGDQPQHF.

The chain is built from TRBV3-1 (or the pseudogene TRBV3-2) and TRBJ2-3; 9 bases are shared with TRBD2. Per germline, CDR1 LGHDT and CDR2 YNNKEL (reference sequence). V lost 0 bases and J lost 7; bases outside the gene matches: 8. There are 16 residues in the CDR3. CDR3 in amino acids: CASSQELAGPTHTQYF. In nucleotides, the CDR3 is TGTGCCAGCAGCCAAGAACTAGCGGGCCCTACACATACGCAGTATTTT.

The chain couples TRBV18 to TRBJ2-2; D remains ambiguous. The germline V gene has CDR1 KGHSH and CDR2 LQKENI. The ends were cut back, 1 base at V and 0 bases at J, with 6 bases in the middle. CDR3 length equals 15 residues. In nucleotides, the CDR3 is TGTGCCAGCTCACCACTCAACGCGAACACCGGGGAGCTGTTTTTT. Amino acid sequence: CASSPLNANTGELFF.

The genes are TRBV7-9 and TRBJ2-7; D is tentatively TRBD1 or TRBD2 (5 bases each). The V gene lost 5 bases and the J gene lost 2 bases, with 10 bases spanning the gap. CDR3 length: 13 amino acids. The germline V gene encodes CDR1 SEHNR and CDR2 FQNEAQ (reference sequence). CDR3 in amino acids: CASSTVGAYEQYF. CDR3 coding DNA: TGTGCCAGCAGCACCGTGGGGGCCTACGAGCAGTACTTC.

This clone has just one count. V gene TRBV3-1 (or the pseudogene TRBV3-2) combines with J gene TRBJ2-1, with 13 bases fitting TRBD2. Germline trimming cut 3 bases from V and 7 bases from J; bases unmatched to any gene: 18. Per germline, CDR1 LGHDT and CDR2 YNNKEL (reference sequence). This CDR3 has 20 residues. The CDR3 protein is CASSHKGGILAGGPKNEQFF. In DNA form, the CDR3 reads TGTGCCAGCAGCCATAAGGGGGGGATACTAGCGGGAGGGCCTAAGAATGAGCAGTTCTTC.

In DNA, the CDR3 is TGTGCCAGCAGCCATAGACCACGCACAGATACGCAGTATTTT. Its translation: CASSHRPRTDTQYF. The J gene is TRBJ2-3, the V gene TRBV3-1 (or the pseudogene TRBV3-2), with D unresolved. Per the germline V gene, CDR1 is LGHDT and CDR2 is YNNKEL (reference sequence). The length of the CDR3 is 14 residues. V shed 3 bases and J shed 1 base, with 8 bases lying between them.

The chain couples TRBV9 to TRBJ2-7; 8 bases line up with TRBD1. The length of the CDR3 is 13 residues. Germline assignment: CDR1 SGDLS and CDR2 YYNGEE. Trimming removed 0 bases from V and 5 bases from J; junction bases left unmatched: 1. The CDR3 is CASSVVQGDEQYF. The CDR3 DNA follows: TGTGCCAGCAGCGTAGTACAGGGGGACGAGCAGTACTTC.

The genes are TRBV4-2 and TRBJ2-1; tentatively, D is TRBD2 (7 bases). Trimming stripped 5 bases from V and 8 bases from J, with 22 bases between. There are 16 residues in the CDR3. CDR1 and CDR2 from the germline V gene are LGHNA and YNFKEQ. CDR3 sequence (DNA): TGTGCCAGCAGCAGGGGGGGGGCTACTAGCAGCGATGAGCAGTTCTTC. Encoded protein: CASSRGGATSSDEQFF.

The J gene is TRBJ2-2, the V gene TRBV29-1; no clear D gene. The V end lost 4 bases, the J end lost 0 bases, and 6 bases lay between the germline ends. The CDR3 loop spans 13 amino acids. From germline, CDR1 is SQVTM and CDR2 ANQGSEA. CDR3 sequence reads: CSVASPNTGELFF. For the CDR3, the DNA is TGCAGCGTTGCCAGTCCGAACACCGGGGAGCTGTTTTTT.

This sequence joins TRBV10-1 and TRBJ2-1; 12 nucleotides agree with TRBD2. J was trimmed by 8 bases and V by 7 bases; bases with no gene match: 12. The germline V gene has CDR1 WNHNN and CDR2 SYGVQD (reference sequence). The CDR3 runs 16 residues. The CDR3 loop reads CASNRLAGAPTHEQFF. The CDR3, as DNA: TGCGCCAGCAACCGACTAGCGGGAGCTCCAACTCATGAGCAGTTCTTC.

The V and J genes are TRBV9 and TRBJ2-2; D remains unclear. The V gene lost 6 bases and the J gene lost 0 bases, with 12 bases spanning the gap. The CDR3 is made up of 15 amino acids. Germline assignment: CDR1 SGDLS and CDR2 YYNGEE. The CDR3 DNA sequence: TGTGCCAGCACTTCTAAACACGCGAACACCGGGGAGCTGTTTTTT. It is translated as CASTSKHANTGELFF. Together with reference TRBV9 and TRBJ2-2, the CDR3 gives the full variable domain: DSGVTQTPKHLITATGQRVTLRCSPRSGDLSVYWYQQSLDQGLQFLIQYYNGEERAKGNILERFSAQQFPDLHSELNLSSLELGDSALYFCASTSKHANTGELFFGEGSRLTVL.

The chain is built from TRBV6-2 or TRBV6-3 and TRBJ1-2; the D gene is possibly TRBD1 (6 bases). Between the trimmed V and J ends, which lost 6 bases and 6 bases, there was a span of 14 bases. The germline gives CDR1 MNHEY, CDR2 SVGEGT. The CDR3 has 13 amino acids. The CDR3 DNA follows: TGTGCCAGCAGCCCGAGCAGGGGCGATGGCTACACCTTC. Its protein is CASSPSRGDGYTF.

V usage is TRBV4-1 and J usage is TRBJ2-6, with D uncertain. The CDR3 loop spans 15 amino acids. The V end lost 1 base, the J end lost 0 bases, and 4 bases lay between the germline ends. CDR1 and CDR2 (germline): MGHRA, YSYEKL. CDR3 region: CASSQVSSGANVLTF. CDR3 DNA: TGCGCCAGCAGCCAAGTTAGCTCTGGGGCCAACGTCCTGACTTTC.

In DNA form, the CDR3 reads TGCGCCAGCAGCCAAGACTGGGCTGGCGGTAGCTCCTACAATGAGCAGTTCTTC. Translation: CASSQDWAGGSSYNEQFF. The rearrangement links TRBV4-1 to TRBJ2-1; D gene uncertain. Germline CDR1 MGHRA, CDR2 YSYEKL. Trimming left V 0 bases short and J 0 bases short, with 15 bases between. The CDR3 is made up of 18 amino acids.

The V call is TRBV6-2 or TRBV6-3, the J call TRBJ2-1, with 9 bases that match TRBD2. J gave up 4 bases and V 9 bases, and 4 bases lay outside the gene matches. Germline V lookup: CDR1 MNHEY, CDR2 SVGEGT. The CDR3 has 13 amino acids. Here the CDR3 DNA reads TGTGCCAGTAGCGGGGGACTATACAATGAGCAGTTCTTC. It is translated as CASSGGLYNEQFF.

CDR3 amino acids: CASRRQGVSYEQYF. The CDR3 DNA sequence: TGTGCCAGCAGAAGACAGGGGGTTTCCTACGAGCAGTACTTC. The gene calls are TRBV28 and TRBJ2-7, with TRBD1 matching 9 bases. CDR1 MDHEN and CDR2 SYDVKM come from the germline V gene. The V and J ends lost 6 bases and 1 base, in that order; junction bases with no gene match: 4. This CDR3 region has 14 residues.

The genes are TRBV6-2 or TRBV6-3 and TRBJ2-1; possibly TRBD2 for D (6 bases). This CDR3 spans 15 amino acids. Germline CDR1 MNHEY, CDR2 SVGEGT. Trimming shortened V by 5 bases and J by 4 bases, and 15 bases separated the two germline ends. CDR3 bases: TGTGCCAGCAGTCCCGGAGGGCCGTTTTACAATGAGCAGTTCTTC. This gives the protein CASSPGGPFYNEQFF.

The genes are TRBV5-5 and TRBJ2-5, with D unclear. Trimming removed 0 bases at V and 5 bases at J, with 8 bases between. Germline lookup yields CDR1 SGHKS and CDR2 YYEKEE (reference sequence). The CDR3 sequence is 13 residues long. The CDR3, as DNA: TGTGCCAGCAGCTTGGCTGGTCTGGAGACCCAGTACTTC. This encodes CASSLAGLETQYF.

The chain has TRBV5-1 and TRBJ2-3; 14 nucleotides match TRBD2. Germline V gives CDR1 SGHRS, CDR2 YFSETQ. V lost 4 bases to trimming and J lost 4 bases; unmatched junction nucleotides: 5. This CDR3 has 16 amino acids. The CDR3 reads CASSPGTSGSPDTQYF. The CDR3 nucleotides read TGCGCCAGCAGCCCAGGGACTAGCGGGAGTCCAGATACGCAGTATTTT.

This clone was observed once. This sequence joins TRBV14 and TRBJ2-1; TRBD2 agrees at 10 bases. V dropped 4 bases and J dropped 7; count of bases not matched to a gene: 10. This CDR3 has 16 amino acids. The germline CDR1 and CDR2 sequences are SGHDN and FVKESK. The CDR3 protein is CASSLVAGGPTNEQFF. In nucleotides, the CDR3 is TGTGCCAGCAGCCTCGTAGCGGGAGGCCCCACGAATGAGCAGTTCTTC.

The rearrangement links TRBV20-1 to TRBJ2-3, with TRBD2 matching 9 bases. V dropped 3 bases and J dropped 2; count of bases not matched to a gene: 6. This CDR3 contains 15 residues. The germline V gene encodes CDR1 DFQATT and CDR2 SNEGSKA (reference sequence). The CDR3 nucleotides read TGCAGTGCTAGTTGGCGGGAGGGCAACACAGATACGCAGTATTTT. It encodes CSASWREGNTDTQYF.

V is TRBV5-1 and J is TRBJ1-4; unclear D gene. The CDR3 contains 14 residues. Germline V lookup: CDR1 SGHRS, CDR2 YFSETQ. V was clipped by 7 bases and J by 4 bases, with 14 bases between them. The CDR3 is CASRASQLNEKLFF. The CDR3 bases are TGCGCCAGCCGGGCCAGCCAGCTTAATGAAAAACTGTTTTTT.

V and J are TRBV5-6 and TRBJ2-7; D ambiguous. The V end lost 4 bases, the J end lost 1 base, and 9 bases lay between the germline ends. Germline V gene data show CDR1 as SGHDT and CDR2 as YYEEEE. The CDR3 is 13 residues long. CDR3 sequence (DNA): TGTGCCAGCAGCCGGTTTCGGTCCTACGAGCAGTACTTC. Amino acid sequence: CASSRFRSYEQYF.

There are a few counts of this clone. The chain combines TRBV7-9 with TRBJ1-5; D is possibly TRBD1 (5 bases). This CDR3 has 14 residues. V was clipped by 0 bases and J by 7 bases, with 10 bases between them. Germline V CDR1 and CDR2: SEHNR, FQNEAQ (reference sequence). CDR3 bases: TGTGCCAGCAGCTTAGCAGGGGTAGGGCAGCCCCAGCATTTT. Translated: CASSLAGVGQPQHF.

This clone was observed once. The chain uses TRBV27 and TRBJ2-3, with D tentatively TRBD1 (5 bases). The length of the CDR3 is 12 residues. Germline values: CDR1 MNHEY, CDR2 SMNVEV (reference sequence). V was clipped by 6 bases and J by 6 bases, with 10 bases between them. The CDR3: CASRDRSDTQYF. CDR3 nucleotide sequence: TGTGCCAGCAGAGACAGATCGGATACGCAGTATTTT.

CDR3 amino acids: CASKRATGYEQYF. The CDR3 DNA follows: TGTGCCAGCAAACGAGCTACCGGCTACGAGCAGTACTTC. The chain is built from TRBV27 and TRBJ2-7; D is uncertain. There are 13 residues in the CDR3. CDR1 MNHEY and CDR2 SMNVEV come from the germline V gene (reference sequence). V lost 7 bases, J lost 3 bases, and 13 bases lay in between.

The V call is TRBV5-1, the J call TRBJ2-1; 14 bases align to TRBD2. CDR3 length: 17 residues. V gave up 4 bases and J gave up 4 bases; unmatched junction bases: 7. Looked up from germline, CDR1 is SGHRS and CDR2 is YFSETQ. CDR3 region: CASSPGTSGSRYNEQFF. Here the CDR3 DNA reads TGCGCCAGCAGCCCGGGGACTAGCGGGAGTAGATACAATGAGCAGTTCTTC.

V is TRBV19 and J is TRBJ2-1, with 7 bases aligning to TRBD1. The J segment lost 4 bases and the V segment lost 9 bases, leaving 9 bases of the junction unmatched. This CDR3 has 14 amino acids. CDR1 and CDR2 from the germline V gene are LNHDA and SQIVND (reference sequence). CDR3 protein: CASDAGTAYNEQFF. CDR3 sequence (DNA): TGTGCCAGCGATGCAGGGACAGCATACAATGAGCAGTTCTTC.

This chain links TRBV30 with TRBJ1-5; D is perhaps TRBD1 (5 bases). V gave up 2 bases and J gave up 4 bases, with 21 bases separating them. The CDR3 has 17 amino acids. Per germline, CDR1 GTSNPN and CDR2 SVGIG (reference sequence). The CDR3 region is CAWSPMRGAGGNQPQHF. CDR3 nucleotides: TGTGCCTGGAGTCCTATGCGGGGCGCCGGGGGGAATCAGCCCCAGCATTTT. Full variable domain (missing parts from reference TRBV30 and TRBJ1-5): SQTIHQWPATLVQPVGSPLSLECTVEGTSNPNLYWYRQAAGRGLQLLFYSVGIGQISSEVPQNLSASRPQDRQFILSSKKLLLSDSGFYLCAWSPMRGAGGNQPQHFGDGTRLSIL.